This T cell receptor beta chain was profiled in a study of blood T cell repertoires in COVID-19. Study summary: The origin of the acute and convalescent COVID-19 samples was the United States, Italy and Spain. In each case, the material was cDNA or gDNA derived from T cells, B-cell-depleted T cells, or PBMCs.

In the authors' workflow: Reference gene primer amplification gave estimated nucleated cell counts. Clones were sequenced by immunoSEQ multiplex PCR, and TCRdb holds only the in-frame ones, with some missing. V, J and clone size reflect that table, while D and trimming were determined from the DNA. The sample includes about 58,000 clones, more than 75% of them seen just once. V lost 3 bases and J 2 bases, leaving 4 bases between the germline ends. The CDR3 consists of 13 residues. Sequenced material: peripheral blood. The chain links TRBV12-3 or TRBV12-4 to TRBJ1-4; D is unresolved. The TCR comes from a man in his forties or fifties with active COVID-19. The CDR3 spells CASSFQTNEKLFF. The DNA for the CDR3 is TGTGCCAGCAGTTTTCAGACTAATGAAAAACTGTTTTTT.